Below are 13 T cell receptor beta chains sequenced from a single sample in a study of cytomegalovirus exposure and HLA in healthy donors. Only in-frame clones appear in the TCRdb table, and some are missing; sequencing was by immunoSEQ multiplex PCR. The sample contains about 360,000 clones, roughly 85% of which appear only once. The sample consisted of PBMCs. These receptors came from a woman under 30 in good health and CMV-seronegative.

This chain uses TRBV19 with TRBJ2-3; TRBD1 matches at 12 bases. Per germline, CDR1 LNHDA and CDR2 SQIVND (reference sequence). After removal of 8 bases from V and 0 bases from J, the junction contained 3 bases not matched to a gene. CDR3 length equals 15 residues. The chain's CDR3 is CASRDRGQSTDTQYF. CDR3 DNA: TGTGCCAGTCGGGACAGGGGGCAAAGCACAGATACGCAGTATTTT.

The rearrangement joins TRBV2 to TRBJ2-1; the match to TRBD2 covers 14 bases. J was trimmed by 10 bases and V by 6 bases; bases with no gene match: 14. CDR1 SNHLY and CDR2 FYNNEI come from the germline V gene. The CDR3 has 17 amino acids. CDR3 loop: CASSSDLGTSGSLEQFF. The CDR3 DNA sequence: TGTGCCAGCAGCTCGGACCTTGGGACTAGCGGGAGCTTAGAGCAGTTCTTC.

The rearrangement joins TRBV14 to TRBJ2-6; 7 bases are shared with TRBD1. The CDR3 is 15 amino acids. V lost 3 bases and J lost 5; bases outside the gene matches: 4. The germline CDR1 and CDR2 sequences are SGHDN and FVKESK. The CDR3 DNA follows: TGTGCCAGCAGCCAGCGACAGGGCTGGGCCAACGTCCTGACTTTC. Its protein product is CASSQRQGWANVLTF.

Only a few counts were recorded for this clone. This chain uses TRBV5-1 with TRBJ2-7; 13 bases fit TRBD2. The CDR3 sequence is 16 residues long. The germline CDR1 and CDR2 sequences are SGHRS and YFSETQ. J gave up 9 bases and V 4 bases, and 13 bases lay outside the gene matches. This CDR3 reads CASSRLGLAGEDGQYF. The CDR3 DNA reads as TGCGCCAGCAGCAGACTAGGACTAGCGGGAGAAGATGGGCAGTACTTC.

This chain joins TRBV28 and TRBJ2-7; 10 bases are a match to TRBD1. The CDR3 contains 17 residues. The germline V gene encodes CDR1 MDHEN and CDR2 SYDVKM. V lost 2 bases, J lost 0 bases, and 7 bases stayed unmatched. CDR3 region: CASSLGGRQGASYEQYF. The CDR3 nucleotides read TGTGCCAGCAGTTTAGGCGGTAGACAGGGGGCCTCCTACGAGCAGTACTTC.

The rearrangement uses TRBV19 and TRBJ2-5; 8 nucleotides agree with TRBD2. The junction had 3 bases not matched to a gene; V was cut back by 3 bases and J by 0 bases. This CDR3 region has 15 residues. The germline gives CDR1 LNHDA, CDR2 SQIVND (reference sequence). DNA for the CDR3: TGTGCCAGTAGTATTTCTAGCGGGTACCAAGAGACCCAGTACTTC. Translating it yields CASSISSGYQETQYF.

The rearrangement uses TRBV29-1 and TRBJ1-2, with D perhaps matching TRBD1 (6 bases). With 4 bases removed from V and 4 bases from J, the gap between germline ends came to 19 bases. Germline CDR1 is SQVTM and CDR2 is ANQGSEA. The CDR3 runs to 15 residues. CDR3 amino acids: CSVAPGGWLSYGYTF. The CDR3 DNA reads TGCAGCGTTGCCCCTGGGGGCTGGCTTTCCTATGGCTACACCTTC.

The V and J genes are TRBV7-8 and TRBJ1-2; no firm D call. CDR1 and CDR2 (germline): SGHVS, FQNEAQ. Trimming removed 0 bases at V and 4 bases at J, with 18 bases between. This CDR3 contains 17 residues. The CDR3 sequence is CASSLARVGILTYGYTF. CDR3 in DNA: TGTGCCAGCAGCTTAGCGCGGGTAGGCATATTGACCTATGGCTACACCTTC.

The chain links TRBV9 to TRBJ2-1; 7 bases are shared with TRBD1. This CDR3 has 15 amino acids. Germline-derived CDR1 and CDR2 are SGDLS and YYNGEE. Trimming at V came to 2 bases and at J to 5 bases, leaving 7 bases not matched to a gene. CDR3 amino acids: CASSVTGALNNEQFF. For the CDR3, the DNA is TGTGCCAGCAGCGTTACAGGGGCGCTCAACAATGAGCAGTTCTTC.

CDR3 sequence (DNA): TGTGCCAGCAGCTTGGAGGGGCTCGACATCTATGGCTACACCTTC. It codes for CASSLEGLDIYGYTF. V is TRBV5-5 and J is TRBJ1-2; the D gene is possibly TRBD1 (5 bases). The germline gives CDR1 SGHKS, CDR2 YYEKEE (reference sequence). CDR3 size: 15 residues. V lost 0 bases, J lost 4 bases, and 13 bases lay in between.

The chain links TRBV7-9 to TRBJ1-2, with D perhaps matching TRBD1 (5 bases). With 1 base removed from V and 4 bases from J, the gap between germline ends came to 10 bases. The CDR3 covers 14 residues. The V gene's germline CDR1 is SEHNR and CDR2 FQNEAQ (reference sequence). The CDR3 nucleotides read TGTGCCAGCAGCTTAGTCAGGGTTGGCTATGGCTACACCTTC. It is translated as CASSLVRVGYGYTF.

This clone was recorded a few times. V and J are TRBV29-1 and TRBJ2-2, with D maybe TRBD1 (6 bases). V shed 7 bases and J shed 6 bases, with 15 bases lying between them. The CDR3 sequence is 13 residues long. In germline, CDR1 is SQVTM, CDR2 ANQGSEA. CDR3 DNA sequence: TGCAGCGGATTATACAGGGTCCCCGGGGAGCTGTTTTTT. The encoded protein is CSGLYRVPGELFF.

The V gene is TRBV10-2, the J gene TRBJ1-5; D is possibly TRBD1 (6 bases). CDR3 size: 13 residues. The V and J ends lost 5 bases and 1 base respectively, with 6 bases between them. Germline CDR1 WSHSY, CDR2 SAAADI. CDR3: CASSQGSNQPQHF. DNA for the CDR3: TGCGCCAGCAGTCAGGGGAGCAATCAGCCCCAGCATTTT.